A single sample gave rise to the 2 T cell receptor beta chains below, sequenced in a study of T cell repertoires in cytomegalovirus infection. Antigens of these TCRs are unknown. TCRdb redid the calling of the reads with MiXCR, one entry per CDR3 protein. The data show about a million distinct CDR3 sequences, roughly 30% seen once. Sequenced here: cultured CD8+ T cells from PBMCs, sampled from culture after CMV antigen stimulation. The receptors originated from a human donor in good health (CMV status not recorded). Some clones in this sample may be carry-over from other donors' samples.

V is TRBV6-5 and J is TRBJ2-2, with TRBD1 as a possible D gene (5 bases). Trimming removed 6 bases from V and 0 bases from J, with 17 bases in between. Germline V CDR1 and CDR2: MNHEY, SVGAGI. The CDR3 covers 17 residues. This CDR3 is CASSPARGHANTGELFF. CDR3 nucleotides: TGTGCCAGCAGCCCAGCTAGGGGCCACGCGAACACCGGGGAGCTGTTTTTT.

J is TRBJ1-1 and V is TRBV20-1, with D unresolved. The CDR3 is made up of 13 amino acids. The germline V gene has CDR1 DFQATT and CDR2 SNEGSKA (reference sequence). V was trimmed by 1 base and J by 4 bases, leaving 10 bases between them. CDR3 bases: TGCAGTGCTAGAGGGACCGGTTTCACTGAAGCTTTCTTT. As protein: CSARGTGFTEAFF.